These 2 T cell receptor beta chains were all obtained from the same sample, sequenced in a study of control samples from healthy donors and cancer patients (dated by TCRdb to about 2020). Receptors were amplified or captured by the immunoSEQ multiplex PCR assay. TCRdb re-hosts the immuneACCESS table, in-frame sequences only. Its copies lack some clones; in the studies checked, an unresolved V gene accounts for under half of them, and the cause for the rest is not known. A total of 130,000 or so clones appear in this sample, roughly nine tenths of them only once. The ten top clones hold approximately 37% of the sample. The specimen sequenced was blood. The receptor source for this set is a man in his forties or fifties in good health.

This rearrangement joins TRBV5-6 to TRBJ2-3; the match to TRBD2 covers 10 bases. V shed 5 bases and J 8 bases; nucleotides not matched to a gene: 8. In germline, CDR1 is SGHDT, CDR2 YYEEEE. CDR3 size: 14 residues. The CDR3 coding sequence is TGTGCCAGCAGTTTAGCGGGGGGCCCGGGTACGCAGTATTTT. This gives the protein CASSLAGGPGTQYF.

The chain uses TRBV11-2 and TRBJ2-2, with a tentative D call TRBD2 (6 bases). This CDR3 has 14 residues. Per the germline V gene, CDR1 is SGHAT and CDR2 is FQNNGV. V lost 1 base, J lost 4 bases, and 7 bases lay in between. This chain's CDR3 is CASSLAGVTGELFF. DNA for the CDR3: TGTGCCAGCAGCTTAGCGGGGGTCACCGGGGAGCTGTTTTTT.